The next 5 T cell receptor beta chains were all read from a single sample in a study of blood T cell repertoires in COVID-19. The table came from immunoSEQ multiplex PCR; TCRdb's copy has only in-frame clones and leaves some out. This sample has over 60,000 clones, with roughly 90% found just once. The sequenced sample consisted of peripheral blood. The receptors derive from a woman older than 75 with active or convalescent COVID-19.

J is TRBJ1-2 and V is TRBV9, with unresolved D. V was pared by 1 base and J by 10 bases, with 17 bases between. This CDR3 comprises 14 residues. Germline V gene sequence: CDR1 SGDLS, CDR2 YYNGEE. The CDR3 DNA reads as TGTGCCAGCAGCGTAATGCCCGGGAATTTAGCCTACACCTTC. Translated: CASSVMPGNLAYTF.

The DNA for the CDR3 is TGTGCCAGCGGGCAGGGGAATCAGCCCCAGCATTTT. It is translated as CASGQGNQPQHF. The rearrangement joins TRBV6-5 to TRBJ1-5, with TRBD1 as a possible D gene (6 bases). The CDR3 is 12 residues long. Per germline, CDR1 MNHEY and CDR2 SVGAGI. Deletions cut 8 bases from V and 4 bases from J, with 9 bases between.

The table lists this clone with a count of one. The genes are TRBV18 and TRBJ1-5; D is unresolved. Germline assignment: CDR1 KGHSH and CDR2 LQKENI. Deletions cut 3 bases from V and 2 bases from J, with 11 bases between. This CDR3 region has 15 residues. The CDR3 region is CASSPGTGGNQPQHF. CDR3 DNA sequence: TGTGCCAGCTCACCCGGAACTGGAGGCAATCAGCCCCAGCATTTT.

This chain uses TRBV5-3 with TRBJ2-5; 8 bases are a match to TRBD2. TRBV5-3 is designated an ORF whose function remains uncertain. This CDR3 comprises 14 residues. Trimming at V came to 2 bases and at J to 5 bases, leaving 5 bases not matched to a gene. The CDR3 loop is CARSFTSGTETQYF. The CDR3 DNA reads as TGTGCCAGAAGCTTCACTAGCGGTACGGAGACCCAGTACTTC.

V gene TRBV28 combines with J gene TRBJ1-4; no firm D call. CDR3 length: 14 amino acids. The germline V and J ends were trimmed by 3 bases and 2 bases, with 7 bases remaining between them. The germline gives CDR1 MDHEN, CDR2 SYDVKM. CDR3 in DNA: TGTGCCAGCAGTTTCTGGAGGACTAATGAAAAACTGTTTTTT. Protein product: CASSFWRTNEKLFF.